What follows are 4 T cell receptor beta chains derived from one specimen sequenced in a study of cytomegalovirus exposure and HLA in healthy donors. A multiplex PCR was run with 60 Vbeta primers and 13 Jbeta primers. The repertoire was sequenced with immunoSEQ multiplex PCR; TCRdb's copy has only in-frame clones and lacks some. The sample lists around 180,000 clones; 85% were seen once. The source material was PBMCs. These receptor sequences come from a boy aged 2 to 10 in good health and CMV-seronegative.

This chain joins TRBV5-6 and TRBJ1-2; a possible D gene is TRBD1 (5 bases). Germline values: CDR1 SGHDT, CDR2 YYEEEE. V was cut by 3 bases and J by 4 bases, with 16 bases left in between. This CDR3 comprises 15 residues. The CDR3 region is CASSSWAGQPYGYTF. CDR3 bases: TGTGCCAGCAGCTCGTGGGCAGGACAACCCTATGGCTACACCTTC.

The chain is built from TRBV29-1 and TRBJ2-2, with 10 nucleotides matching TRBD1. The CDR3 spans 14 residues. Germline lookup yields CDR1 SQVTM and CDR2 ANQGSEA. Germline trimming cut 6 bases from V and 7 bases from J; bases unmatched to any gene: 8. The DNA of the CDR3 is TGCAGCGTACTAGGGGACAGGGGTGTCGGGGAGCTGTTTTTT. It encodes CSVLGDRGVGELFF.

The gene calls are TRBV4-1 and TRBJ2-1, with D maybe TRBD2 (5 bases). This CDR3 spans 13 amino acids. In germline, CDR1 is MGHRA, CDR2 YSYEKL. V was pared by 6 bases and J by 2 bases, with 8 bases between. The DNA for the CDR3 is TGCGCCAGCAGGGGGAGTCCCTACAATGAGCAGTTCTTC. Residues: CASRGSPYNEQFF.

J is TRBJ1-1 and V is TRBV15; D ambiguous. This CDR3 comprises 13 residues. From germline, CDR1 is LNHNV and CDR2 YYDKDF (reference sequence). The V end lost 0 bases, the J end lost 4 bases, and 6 bases lay between the germline ends. The CDR3 DNA sequence: TGTGCCACCAGCAGAGACAGATCCACTGAAGCTTTCTTT. This gives the protein CATSRDRSTEAFF.